The rows below give T cell receptor beta chains drawn from one sample of a study of cytomegalovirus exposure and HLA in healthy donors. Repertoires were generated with immunoSEQ multiplex PCR, while TCRdb's copy carries only in-frame clones and drops some. The data contain more than 95,000 clones, around three quarters of them singletons. What was sequenced was PBMCs. The source is a man aged 40-55 years in good health and CMV-seronegative. Each CDR3 is given with its conserved first and last residue. Each record gives: J gene, D gene, V gene, clone size, CDR3 protein. D genes are given only for firm matches. Clone size appears in some rows only: once, few, many, or a class for an expanded clone.

>TRBJ1-5|TRBD1|TRBV5-1|NA
CASSPTGGGNQPQHF
>TRBJ2-1|TRBD2|TRBV19|once
CASSLTSVNEQFF
>TRBJ2-3|TRBD1|TRBV12-5|NA
CASGLGQRTDTQYF
>TRBJ1-1|TRBD1|TRBV7-2|NA
CASSLAGPDREFSNTEAFF
>TRBJ2-5|TRBD2|TRBV4-3|NA
CASSQDLPRLAGGYTETQYF
>TRBJ2-1|TRBD1|TRBV7-3|NA
CASSPPGTARNEQFF
>TRBJ2-6|NA|TRBV18|NA
CASSPSGVPGANVLTF
>TRBJ1-5|NA|TRBV30|NA
CAWSVPGLGQPQHF
>TRBJ1-4|TRBD1|TRBV28|NA
CASSLGTGKREKLFF
>TRBJ2-1|NA|TRBV4-3|NA
CASSQEGSEVCDEQFF
>TRBJ2-7|NA|TRBV30|NA
CAWSVGAYEQYF
>TRBJ1-6|TRBD1|TRBV2|NA
CASSVGRTGNYASLHF
>TRBJ2-5|TRBD1|TRBV11-3|NA
CASSFGTGGQETQYF
>TRBJ2-1|NA|TRBV20-1|once
CSAAINEQFF
>TRBJ1-3|TRBD1|TRBV7-8|NA
CASRQGPPGNTIYF
>TRBJ2-1|TRBD1|TRBV27|once
CASSFWGTVRGNEQFF
>TRBJ1-5|TRBD1|TRBV19|NA
CASSPRQGSQPQHF
>TRBJ1-5|TRBD1|TRBV7-2|NA
CASSLGQGWDQPQHF
>TRBJ1-1|NA|TRBV7-8|few
CASSHGEGGGRVGSEAFF
>TRBJ1-1|NA|TRBV7-2|NA
CASSSRQLHEAFF
>TRBJ2-1|NA|TRBV2|once
CASSEDPGQAYNEQFF
>TRBJ2-7|NA|TRBV7-8|NA
CASSRETAYEQYF
>TRBJ2-7|NA|TRBV5-4|NA
CASSLGRAYEQYF